This TCR beta chain was found in a study of T cells in Graves' hyperthyroidism and ophthalmopathy (dated by TCRdb to between 2019 and 2020). Background on the whole study: Peripheral blood was sampled at the time of initial diagnosis, prior to any treatment. According to the paper, TCR Vbeta CDR3 sequencing was carried out on 135 peripheral blood samples, which came from around 43 ophthalmopathy, around 74 hyperthyroidism and about 17 progressor patients. Following sampling, methimazole starting at 30 mg daily was given to hyperthyroidism patients, and high-dose intravenous methylprednisolone was given to ophthalmopathy patients. The study also compared thyroid tissue and blood T-cell repertoires from several Graves' hyperthyroidism patients. Prospective prediction of ophthalmopathy was tested in an independent validation cohort consisting of some 19 hyperthyroidism patients and more than 15 patients who later progressed to ophthalmopathy. A discovery cohort of 95 to 100 patients, roughly 40 with Graves' ophthalmopathy and 57 with stable Graves' hyperthyroidism, was used to find distinguishing TCR V-J signatures. The 100 or so discovery patients were randomly split 7:3 into training and test sets. Study-level results and caveats: Most expanded thyroid clonotypes (frequency above 0.001) were also found in blood, which suggests that blood repertoires may mirror thyroid immune responses. A model built on a 13 V-J signature distinguished ophthalmopathy from stable hyperthyroidism, reaching 85% to 90% sensitivity and under 84% specificity in cross-validation and 80%/75% in testing. In validation, the model predicted progression to ophthalmopathy with approximately 71% sensitivity and approximately 74% specificity, a median of 6.5 months before onset. No statistical method was used to fix the sample size in advance, and group allocation was not hidden from the investigators.

The TCR beta CDR3 regions were amplified from RNA transcripts. The TCR CDR3 was subjected to a first round of RT-PCR using the HTBI primer set and the Qiagen OneStep RT-PCR kit. The libraries were constructed in a second round of multiplex PCR and then size-selected and purified. Sequencing of the libraries was done on an Illumina HiSeq2000 using paired-end 100 bp reads. The authors' pipeline ran thus. SOAPnuke was used to process the raw data, removing reads that contained adapters or uncalled bases, had a mean Phred below 15, or lacked an exact match to the constant primer or identifier. High-quality paired reads were merged using COPE v1.2.5, and each unique nucleotide sequence was defined as a clonotype. MiTCR v1.1 was used to align the clonotypes against IMGT TRBV, TRBD and TRBJ reference segments. Only V-J combinations with frequency above 0.0001, covering roughly 99% of repertoires, were analysed. The TCS score was defined as the ratio of F50 (clonal expansion) to E x V (chaos), calculated using BLOSUM62-based TCRdist between CDR3 peptides within each V-J. Welch's t-statistics and random forest reduced around 550 V-J features to 13, which were used in a naive Bayes classifier (R e1071). In-frame beta chains were kept once TCRdb had trimmed the public reads at Q25 with fastp and called clones with MiXCR. Here each entry gathers all rows of one CDR3 protein and keeps the most common genes and DNA. The V and J calls reflect TCRdb's pipeline rather than the authors' work. Here the sample has approximately 210,000 distinct CDR3 sequences; 17% occur a single time. 50% of the sample goes to the ten largest clones.

This clonotype was observed at least ten times. There is no known antigen for this receptor. Within one base of it there is no much larger clone, and no base qualities were kept. From the cysteine up to the phenylalanine, the CDR3 has a length of 12 residues. The entry retains the CDR3 DNA only, 36 bases that are in frame from base 1. V is clipped by 3 bases and J by 3 bases, and the sequence between their germline boundaries is 6 bases long. For CDR1 and CDR2, the germline V gene lists SGHAT and FQNNGV. Stable Graves' hyperthyroidism was defined as the absence of progression to ophthalmopathy over 18 months of follow-up. Hyperthyroidism patients were newly diagnosed, had a disease duration of under 2 months, and were aged 18 to 65 years. Exclusion was applied to patients with uncontrolled infections, other autoimmune diseases, pregnancy or lactation. Diagnoses were established on the basis of clinical symptoms, serum thyroxine and TRAb, thyroid ultrasound, and orbital computed tomography. PBMCs were isolated from about 10 ml of fresh peripheral blood by Ficoll-Paque density gradient centrifugation. Total RNA was extracted with Trizol reagent, and quality was checked on an Agilent 2100 Bioanalyzer.

This TCR was recovered from a man aged 50 to 60 with Graves' hyperthyroidism. This receptor chain uses TRBV11-2 and TRBJ2-7, with the D call perhaps TRBD1 or TRBD2, each one matching 5 bases. The sample consisted of blood. The CDR3 region reads CASSFGGYEQYF. The sequence in DNA is TGTGCCAGCAGCTTTGGGGGCTACGAGCAGTACTTC. Reference TRBV11-2 and TRBJ2-7 genes cover what lies past the CDR3, so the full variable domain is EAGVAQSPRYKIIEKRQSVAFWCNPISGHATLYWYQQILGQGPKLLIQFQNNGVVDDSQLPKDRFSAERLKGVDSTLKIQPAKLEDSAVYLCASSFGGYEQYFGPGTRLTVT.